The T cell receptor (beta chain) described here comes from a study of beta chain features in type 1 diabetes. Points from the study as a whole: TCRB CDR3s from Type 1 diabetes patients were moderately but significantly shorter in all four CD4+ subsets. Equally in patients and controls, PCR might preferentially amplify shorter templates.

All of the isolated RNA was reverse transcribed, so expressed TCRB transcripts were sequenced. TCRdb's table, derived via immunoSEQ multiplex PCR, lists solely in-frame clones and lacks some. The data contain 310,000 or so clones, around 9.7% of them singletons. All of the sorted populations showed purity greater than 95%. Germline-derived CDR1 and CDR2 are SNHLY and FYNNEI. The V gene lost 6 bases and the J gene lost 4 bases, with 18 bases spanning the gap. The CDR3 length is 15 residues. This clone was counted between two and nine times. Its target is not known. This chain joins TRBV2 and TRBJ1-2; no clear D gene. Sequencing was done on a sample of central memory CD4+ T cells from blood. This TCR derives from a young man with type 1 diabetes. The CDR3 is CASSLGGSQAYGYTF. As DNA, the CDR3 is TGTGCCAGCAGCCTTGGTGGGTCCCAGGCCTATGGCTACACCTTC.